This T cell receptor (beta chain) is drawn from a study of shared clonotypes between healthy human individuals. Study context: Every donor yielded three CD4 naive, three CD4 memory, two CD8 naive and one CD8 memory plate.

Trimming pared 1 base from V and 0 bases from J, leaving 17 bases between. There are 19 residues in the CDR3. Germline V gene data show CDR1 as SGHKS and CDR2 as YYEKEE (reference sequence). This clone was detected only once. As yet, its antigen is unknown. Study results and limitations: Limited genetic and exposure-history diversity came from having few donors. Rarefaction indicated that sorted-subset sequencing remained incomplete although depth was large.

Clones were sequenced by immunoSEQ multiplex PCR, and TCRdb holds only the in-frame ones, with some missing. The repertoire has hundreds of thousands of clones, roughly 73% of them found once; the top ten carry around 1.8%. The V gene is TRBV5-5, the J gene TRBJ2-6; tentatively, D is TRBD1 (7 bases). Source material: memory CD4+ T cells sorted from blood. As to subset: CD45RA-negative fraction. This TCR was recovered from a woman aged 25 to 39 in good health. CDR3 nucleotide sequence: TGTGCCAGCAGCTTGCGTTACGGAGGGGGCGGCTCTGGGGCCAACGTCCTGACTTTC. This encodes CASSLRYGGGGSGANVLTF.